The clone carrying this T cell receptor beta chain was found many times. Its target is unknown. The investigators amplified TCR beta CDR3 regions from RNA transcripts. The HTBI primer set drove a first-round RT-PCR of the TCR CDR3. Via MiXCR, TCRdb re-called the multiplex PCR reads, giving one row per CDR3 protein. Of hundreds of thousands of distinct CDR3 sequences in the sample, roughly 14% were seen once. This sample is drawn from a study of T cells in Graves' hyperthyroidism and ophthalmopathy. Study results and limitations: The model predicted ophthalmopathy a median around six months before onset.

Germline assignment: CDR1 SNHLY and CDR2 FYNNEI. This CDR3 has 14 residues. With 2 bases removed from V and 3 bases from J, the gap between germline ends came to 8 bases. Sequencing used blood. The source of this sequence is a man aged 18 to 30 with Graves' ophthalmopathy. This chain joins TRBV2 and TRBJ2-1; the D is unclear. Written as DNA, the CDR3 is TGTGCCAGCAGTGAATACCAATACTACAATGAGCAGTTCTTC. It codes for CASSEYQYYNEQFF.